This T cell receptor beta chain was found in a study of blood T cell repertoires in COVID-19. Overall study: Sample material is recorded as cDNA or gDNA derived from T cells, B-cell-depleted T cells, or PBMCs.

Here immunoSEQ multiplex PCR was the method, and the copy in TCRdb shows in-frame clones only, minus some. The sample carries about 110,000 clones, approximately 83% recorded once. The CDR3 covers 13 residues. The V segment lost 4 bases and the J segment 6 bases; nucleotides outside the gene matches: 4. The germline gives CDR1 MDHEN, CDR2 SYDVKM. Material for sequencing was peripheral blood. This receptor was obtained from a woman between 65 and 79 years old with acute or convalescent COVID-19. The V and J genes are TRBV28 and TRBJ1-2, with TRBD1 matching over 8 bases. In DNA, the CDR3 is TGTGCCAGCAGTTGGACAGGGACCCATGGCTACACCTTC. It is translated as CASSWTGTHGYTF.